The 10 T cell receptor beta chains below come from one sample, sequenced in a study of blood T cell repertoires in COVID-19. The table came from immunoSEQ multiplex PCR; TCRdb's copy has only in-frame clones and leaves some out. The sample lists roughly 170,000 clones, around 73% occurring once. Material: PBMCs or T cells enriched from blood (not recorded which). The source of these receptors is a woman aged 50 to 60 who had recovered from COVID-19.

Here the CDR3 reads CASSYWKADQSSYNEQFF. The DNA of the CDR3 is TGTGCCAGCAGTTACTGGAAGGCGGATCAGAGCTCCTACAATGAGCAGTTCTTC. The rearrangement uses TRBV6-2 or TRBV6-3 and TRBJ2-1; D not resolved. Trimming pared 1 base from V and 0 bases from J, leaving 16 bases between. The V gene's germline CDR1 is MNHEY and CDR2 SVGEGT. The CDR3 covers 18 residues.

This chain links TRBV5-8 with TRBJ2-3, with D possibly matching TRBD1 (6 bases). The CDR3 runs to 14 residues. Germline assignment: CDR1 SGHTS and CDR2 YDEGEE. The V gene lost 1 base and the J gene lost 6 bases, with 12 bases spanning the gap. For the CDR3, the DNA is TGTGCCAGCAGCTTGAGGACAGCGAGGGATACGCAGTATTTT. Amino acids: CASSLRTARDTQYF. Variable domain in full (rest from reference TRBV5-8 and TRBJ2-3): EAGVTQSPTHLIKTRGQQATLRCSPISGHTSVYWYQQALGLGLQFLLWYDEGEERNRGNFPPRFSGRQFPNYSSELNVNALELEDSALYLCASSLRTARDTQYFGPGTRLTVL.

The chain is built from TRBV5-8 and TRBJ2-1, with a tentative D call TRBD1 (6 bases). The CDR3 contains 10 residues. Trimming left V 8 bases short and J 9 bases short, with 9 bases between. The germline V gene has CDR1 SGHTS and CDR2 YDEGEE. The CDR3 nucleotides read TGTGCCAGACTGGACAGTGAGCAGTTCTTC. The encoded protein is CARLDSEQFF.

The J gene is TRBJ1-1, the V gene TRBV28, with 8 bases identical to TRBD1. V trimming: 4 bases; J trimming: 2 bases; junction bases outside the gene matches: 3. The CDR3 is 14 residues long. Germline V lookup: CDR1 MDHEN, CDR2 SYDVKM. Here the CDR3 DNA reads TGTGCCAGCAGTTCGGGACAGGTAAACACTGAAGCTTTCTTT. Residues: CASSSGQVNTEAFF.

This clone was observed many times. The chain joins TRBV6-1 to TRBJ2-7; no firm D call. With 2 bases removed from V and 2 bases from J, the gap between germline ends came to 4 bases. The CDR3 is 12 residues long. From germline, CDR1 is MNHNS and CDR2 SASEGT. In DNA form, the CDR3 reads TGTGCCAGCAGTGAAAATACCTACGAGCAGTACTTC. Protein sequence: CASSENTYEQYF.

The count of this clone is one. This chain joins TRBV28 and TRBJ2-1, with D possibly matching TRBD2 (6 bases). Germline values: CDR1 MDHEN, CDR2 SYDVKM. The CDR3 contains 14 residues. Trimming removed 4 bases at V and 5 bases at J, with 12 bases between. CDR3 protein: CASSSPGTHNEQFF. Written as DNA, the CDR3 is TGTGCCAGCAGTTCCCCGGGGACTCACAATGAGCAGTTCTTC.

CDR3 region: CASPPFSQETQYF. As DNA, the CDR3 is TGTGCCAGCCCCCCGTTCTCCCAAGAGACCCAGTACTTC. The chain employs TRBV5-8 and TRBJ2-5; D not certain. Germline V gene sequence: CDR1 SGHTS, CDR2 YDEGEE. The V end lost 7 bases, the J end lost 1 base, and 11 bases lay between the germline ends. The length of the CDR3 is 13 residues. Full variable domain (missing parts from reference TRBV5-8 and TRBJ2-5): EAGVTQSPTHLIKTRGQQATLRCSPISGHTSVYWYQQALGLGLQFLLWYDEGEERNRGNFPPRFSGRQFPNYSSELNVNALELEDSALYLCASPPFSQETQYFGPGTRLLVL.

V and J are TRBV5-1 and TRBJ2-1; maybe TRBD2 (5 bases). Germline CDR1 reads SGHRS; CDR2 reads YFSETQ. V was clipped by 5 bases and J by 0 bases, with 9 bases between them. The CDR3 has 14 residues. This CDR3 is CASRFGDSYNEQFF. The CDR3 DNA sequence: TGCGCCAGCAGATTCGGGGACTCCTACAATGAGCAGTTCTTC.

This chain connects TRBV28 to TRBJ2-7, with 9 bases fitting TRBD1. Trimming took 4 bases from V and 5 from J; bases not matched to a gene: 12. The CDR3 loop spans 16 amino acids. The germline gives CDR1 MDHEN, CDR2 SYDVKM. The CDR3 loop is CASSYTGTGTRNEQYF. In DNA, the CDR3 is TGTGCCAGCAGTTACACCGGGACAGGGACGAGGAACGAGCAGTACTTC.

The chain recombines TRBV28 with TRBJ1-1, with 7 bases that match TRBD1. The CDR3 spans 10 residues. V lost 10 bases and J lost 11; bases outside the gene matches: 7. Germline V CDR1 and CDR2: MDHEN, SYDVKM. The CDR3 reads CATVRQGAFF. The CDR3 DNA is TGTGCCACCGTCCGACAGGGCGCTTTCTTT.